This record covers a single T cell receptor beta chain. In the original workflow: Amplification of reference gene primers was used by the study to estimate nucleated cell counts. Sequencing used immunoSEQ multiplex PCR; TCRdb keeps in-frame clones, though not all of them. V, J and clone size derive from that table, while D and trimming were established from the DNA sequence. The sample contains about 180,000 clones, roughly 84% of which appear only once. The CDR3 loop spans 12 amino acids. V lost 5 bases and J lost 10, with 14 bases in between. Germline V gene lookup returns CDR1 SGHTA and CDR2 FQGNSA. These data are taken from a study of blood T cell repertoires in COVID-19. The wider study: T cells, B-cell-depleted T cells, or PBMCs supplied cDNA or gDNA.

The sequenced sample was PBMCs or T cells enriched from blood (not recorded which). V gene TRBV7-2 combines with J gene TRBJ1-2, with D possibly matching TRBD1 (5 bases). This clonotype was sampled from a human donor with acute COVID-19. The donor label of this sample is uncertain. This CDR3 is CASSPIFGHYTF. The CDR3 DNA reads TGTGCCAGCAGCCCAATCTTTGGACACTACACCTTC.